Listed below are T cell receptor beta chains from one sample, sequenced in a study of identical twins. TCRdb reanalysed the 5' RACE reads using MiXCR and keeps one entry per CDR3 protein. The sample carries some 250,000 distinct CDR3 sequences, about 13% recorded once. This sample was shared with a second study, whose subject was yellow fever vaccine responses in identical twins.

Sequencing was done on a sample of memory (CD45RO+) T cells sorted from blood. The receptor set was obtained from a woman aged 18 to 35 in good health. The CDR3 runs from the conserved cysteine through the conserved F or W. The order of the fields is CDR3 protein, J gene, V gene, CDR3 length.

CASSLTVNTEAFF	TRBJ1-1	TRBV7-2	13
CASTRGSYNEQFF	TRBJ2-1	TRBV7-2	13
CSAIADQETQYF	TRBJ2-5	TRBV20-1	12
CASSLRTGGTGELFF	TRBJ2-2	TRBV7-2	15
CSVNGSRTYRVGNEQYF	TRBJ2-7	TRBV29-1	17
CASSLLSASETQYF	TRBJ2-5	TRBV5-6	14
CASSATMSEQFF	TRBJ2-1	TRBV7-9	12
CASSGMDRAAKAFF	TRBJ1-1	TRBV6-1	14
CASSSTGRRTDTQYF	TRBJ2-3	TRBV5-1	15
CASSTKGNTQQFF	TRBJ2-1	TRBV5-6	13
CASSSHLLAAPTTDTQYF	TRBJ2-3	TRBV28	18
CASSQDRFGEAFF	TRBJ1-1	TRBV4-2	13
CASSQYIGGTYEQYF	TRBJ2-7	TRBV4-3	15
CASTRVNTEAFF	TRBJ1-1	TRBV6-4	12
CASSIRLQETQYF	TRBJ2-5	TRBV6-1	13
CASSSERGVSNQPQHF	TRBJ1-5	TRBV12-3/TRBV12-4	16
CASSLERAGGYEQYF	TRBJ2-7	TRBV11-2	15
CASSAFQGGNTQYF	TRBJ2-3	TRBV7-2	14
CSAREPDEQFF	TRBJ2-1	TRBV20-1	11
CASSLRQVSTDTQYF	TRBJ2-3	TRBV4-1	15
CAWSVLSTSGFEDTQYF	TRBJ2-3	TRBV30	17
CSAQLGGADTGELFF	TRBJ2-2	TRBV20-1	15
CASSFLAEMRQFF	TRBJ2-1	TRBV7-2	13
CASSPPGQGGREQYF	TRBJ2-7	TRBV28	15
CASSYGASGRISYEQYF	TRBJ2-7	TRBV6-2/TRBV6-3	17
CSAKDGPYEQYF	TRBJ2-7	TRBV20-1	12
CASSQGQRRDQPQHF	TRBJ1-5	TRBV5-6	15
CTTNVPSGSFEQYF	TRBJ2-7	TRBV28	14